Following are 8 T cell receptor beta chains from one sample sequenced in a study of blood T cell repertoires in COVID-19. The method was immunoSEQ multiplex PCR; TCRdb's version includes in-frame clones alone and lacks a portion of them. Of roughly 160,000 clones listed, around 90% are singletons. The specimen was peripheral blood. The receptor source for this set is an elderly woman with COVID-19, enrolled during active disease.

V usage is TRBV5-6 and J usage is TRBJ1-1; TRBD1 is a possible D gene (6 bases). This CDR3 has 14 residues. CDR1 and CDR2 from the germline V gene are SGHDT and YYEEEE. Trimming took off 2 bases at V and 4 bases at J, with 12 bases between the two ends. The chain's CDR3 is CASSFGQRLTEAFF. CDR3 nucleotides: TGTGCCAGCAGCTTTGGACAGAGACTCACTGAAGCTTTCTTT.

The chain combines TRBV3-1 (or the pseudogene TRBV3-2) with TRBJ1-2; D uncertain. The CDR3 runs 15 residues. Trimming took 4 bases from V and 5 from J, leaving 17 bases between them. The germline gives CDR1 LGHDT, CDR2 YNNKEL (reference sequence). Here the CDR3 reads CASSPLDGVGYGYTF. CDR3 nucleotide sequence: TGTGCCAGCAGCCCACTGGACGGGGTGGGTTATGGCTACACCTTC.

The rearrangement links TRBV3-1 (or the pseudogene TRBV3-2) to TRBJ1-1, with unresolved D. The CDR3 is 13 amino acids. Germline V gene data show CDR1 as LGHDT and CDR2 as YNNKEL (reference sequence). V was cut by 1 base and J by 8 bases, with 11 bases left in between. The chain's CDR3 is CASSQGSGWEAFF. DNA of the CDR3: TGTGCCAGCAGCCAAGGATCGGGTTGGGAAGCTTTCTTT.

J is TRBJ1-2 and V is TRBV11-2; D is undetermined. Looked up from germline, CDR1 is SGHAT and CDR2 is FQNNGV. This CDR3 comprises 14 residues. The V and J ends lost 2 bases and 8 bases respectively, with 15 bases between them. CDR3 nucleotides: TGTGCCAGCAGCTTAACCGGAGCATTAGACGGCTACACCTTC. Its translation is CASSLTGALDGYTF.

The chain is built from TRBV19 and TRBJ1-5; D is uncertain. This CDR3 has 15 residues. V lost 6 bases to trimming and J lost 0 bases, with 12 bases between them. Germline CDR1 and CDR2: LNHDA and SQIVND (reference sequence). Here the CDR3 DNA reads TGTGCCAGTAGCCTAGTGAGGGATAGCAATCAGCCCCAGCATTTT. Protein: CASSLVRDSNQPQHF.

The V gene is TRBV3-1 (or the pseudogene TRBV3-2), the J gene TRBJ1-6; 7 bases line up with TRBD1. The V gene end was trimmed by 3 bases and the J gene end by 10 bases; junction bases not matched to a gene: 6. The V gene's germline CDR1 is LGHDT and CDR2 YNNKEL (reference sequence). CDR3 length: 14 residues. The CDR3 here is CASSHRQGRSPLHF. The CDR3 DNA reads as TGTGCCAGCAGCCACAGACAGGGACGATCACCCCTCCACTTT.

V and J are TRBV5-1 and TRBJ2-7, with a weak D call TRBD2 (6 bases). The CDR3 length is 13 residues. Trimming took off 7 bases at V and 1 base at J, with 12 bases between the two ends. Germline-derived CDR1 and CDR2 are SGHRS and YFSETQ. The CDR3 loop reads CASSSAGSYEQYF. In nucleotides, the CDR3 is TGCGCCAGCTCAAGCGCGGGGTCCTACGAGCAGTACTTC.

The genes are TRBV27 and TRBJ2-1, with 14 bases identical to TRBD2. The junction had 9 bases not matched to a gene; V was cut back by 6 bases and J by 8 bases. The CDR3 has 16 residues. Germline V gene lookup returns CDR1 MNHEY and CDR2 SMNVEV (reference sequence). The DNA for the CDR3 is TGTGCCAGCAGACGACTAGCGGGAGGGAAGGTGGATGAGCAGTTCTTC. Its protein is CASRRLAGGKVDEQFF.